This T cell receptor (beta chain) appears in the sequencing data of a study of blood T cell repertoires in COVID-19 (dated by TCRdb to about 2020). About the investigation overall: Samples covering the acute and convalescent phases of COVID-19 were provided by collaborators in the United States, Italy and Spain. Where HLA class I and class II types were available, the types were taken from metadata supplied by the sample provider, not from assay-based typing. The material from the prospective study consisted of cDNA or gDNA derived from T cells, B-cell-depleted T cells, or PBMCs. The repertoires were released in a freely available public database intended as a resource for research on the immune response to SARS-CoV-2. Nearly every sample came with metadata listing a de-identified subject ID, COVID-19 status, age in years and sex. The samples were drawn from two sources: the first 160 participants of the ongoing ImmuneRACE study, and about 1,300 subjects contributed by 6 global collaborators. The dataset comprised deeply sampled blood TCRbeta repertoires from subjects exposed to, actively infected with, or recovered from COVID-19. Study-wide findings and limitations: The amount of clinical and demographic metadata varied by source and participant and was provided uncurated.

At one collaborating source in Seattle, patients were enrolled during active infection and were followed longitudinally through the course of disease. Whole blood was collected in K2EDTA tubes by collaborating institutions according to the institutions' own protocols. For TCRbeta analysis, collaborator samples were shipped as frozen whole blood, as isolated PBMCs, or as DNA extracted from either sample type. TCRbeta CDR3 regions were amplified from genomic DNA using the immunoSEQ Assay, a bias-controlled multiplex PCR. From the authors' description of their analysis: The number of nucleated cells in each sample was estimated from the amplification of reference gene primers within the assay. To quantify the absolute abundance of each unique TCRbeta CDR3 rearrangement, sequence reads were collapsed and filtered. Productive Simpson clonality was computed per sample as the square root of Simpson's diversity index over productive rearrangements. This is the immuneACCESS table as TCRdb keeps it, with only in-frame sequences that have V and J called. A part of the clones is gone; compared with another copy, unresolved V genes explain less than half, and the rest is unexplained. The V and J calls and the clone size are those of that table, but D and trimming were determined from the DNA. Here the sample has approximately 150,000 clones; around 83% occur a single time. Under 10% of the sample belongs to the ten largest clones.

From its cysteine to its phenylalanine, the CDR3 spans 16 amino acids. Of all the DNA, just the CDR3 is kept, 48 bases in frame from base 1. The germline V gene gives CDR1 as MGHRA and CDR2 as YSYEKL. V has 4 bases trimmed and J has 0 bases trimmed; junction bases matching no gene number 9. In this sample, this clone turned up once. This clone's antigen is unknown. No clone much larger than this one lies a single base away; base qualities are absent. Sequencing input: peripheral blood. This chain is built from TRBV4-1 and TRBJ2-7, with 7 bases in between that match TRBD1. The source is a man aged 25 to 40 with COVID-19, enrolled during active disease. The DNA sequence reads TGCGCCAGCAGCCCCTGGGGGACAGACAACTCCTACGAGCAGTACTTC. It translates to CASSPWGTDNSYEQYF.